What follows are 27 T cell receptor beta chains derived from one specimen sequenced in a study of Ad26.COV2.S vaccination and SARS-CoV-2 variants. Libraries were prepared by immunoSEQ multiplex PCR; TCRdb keeps only in-frame clonotypes and omits some of them. The data contain some 250,000 clones, 70% to 90% of them singletons. Regarding treatment: 19 received Ad26.COV2.S at low or high dose, single or two shots; roughly five received placebo; per-sample allocation not given. Sampling was done on day 63 after the first vaccine or placebo injection. The sample in question was peripheral blood, obtained in a trial of Ad26.COV2.S vaccine versus placebo. The receptor source for this set is a person aged 18 to 59 who received the Ad26.COV2.S COVID-19 vaccine or a placebo.

This chain uses TRBV11-2 with TRBJ1-4, with D possibly being TRBD1 (5 bases). CDR3 length equals 13 residues. CDR1 SGHAT and CDR2 FQNNGV come from the germline V gene. The V end lost 3 bases, the J end lost 8 bases, and 10 bases lay between the germline ends. The CDR3 loop reads CASSLRQREKLFF. Here the CDR3 DNA reads TGTGCCAGCAGCTTGAGACAGAGGGAAAAACTGTTTTTT.

V gene TRBV5-1 combines with J gene TRBJ1-1; TRBD1 agrees at 8 bases. CDR1 is SGHRS and CDR2 is YFSETQ in the germline V gene. The V gene end was trimmed by 5 bases and the J gene end by 3 bases; junction bases not matched to a gene: 9. The CDR3 loop spans 15 amino acids. CDR3 loop: CASSRTGFSDTEAFF. The CDR3, as DNA: TGCGCCAGCAGTAGGACAGGGTTTTCTGACACTGAAGCTTTCTTT.

This chain connects TRBV27 to TRBJ2-2; D call uncertain. This CDR3 spans 14 amino acids. The germline V and J ends were trimmed by 3 bases and 4 bases, with 9 bases remaining between them. Per germline, CDR1 MNHEY and CDR2 SMNVEV (reference sequence). The CDR3 nucleotides read TGTGCCAGCAGTTTGTTGGACGGCACCGGGGAGCTGTTTTTT. This encodes CASSLLDGTGELFF.

This sequence joins TRBV28 and TRBJ1-1; TRBD1 matches at 8 bases. This CDR3 has 16 amino acids. Germline CDR1 is MDHEN and CDR2 is SYDVKM. V lost 5 bases and J lost 6; bases outside the gene matches: 14. CDR3 DNA sequence: TGTGCCAGCAGTCATTCCAGGGGGCAAAAGTTCCCTGAAGCTTTCTTT. Translating it yields CASSHSRGQKFPEAFF.

V gene TRBV11-2 combines with J gene TRBJ2-3; TRBD2 matches 9 bases. CDR3 length equals 17 residues. V was clipped by 2 bases and J by 3 bases; unmatched bases: 9. Germline V gene lookup returns CDR1 SGHAT and CDR2 FQNNGV. This chain's CDR3 is CASSLTWRAGGTDTQYF. The CDR3 DNA sequence: TGTGCCAGCAGCTTAACGTGGCGAGCGGGGGGTACAGATACGCAGTATTTT.

Turning to this clone: Other nucleotide sequences in the sample specify the same CDR3. CDR3 coding DNA: TGTGCCATCAGTGAGTCTGGCGGTAGCAATCAGCCCCAGCATTTT. Its protein is CAISESGGSNQPQHF. The V call is TRBV10-3, the J call TRBJ1-5; the D is unclear. This CDR3 is built from 15 residues. With 0 bases removed from V and 0 bases from J, the gap between germline ends came to 6 bases. CDR1 is ENHRY, CDR2 SYGVKD, per germline.

This clone was seen a handful of times. This sequence joins TRBV2 and TRBJ2-7; D is possibly TRBD2 (5 bases). The CDR3 contains 13 residues. The V gene's germline CDR1 is SNHLY and CDR2 FYNNEI. Trimming stripped 5 bases from V and 0 bases from J, with 8 bases between. The CDR3 loop is CASSRGLSYEQYF. CDR3 coding DNA: TGTGCCAGCAGTCGGGGTCTCTCCTACGAGCAGTACTTC.

The V call is TRBV5-1, the J call TRBJ2-2; D is unclear. Germline CDR1 reads SGHRS; CDR2 reads YFSETQ. The V end was cut by 1 base, the J end by 7 bases, with 8 bases between. The CDR3 spans 13 residues. The CDR3 nucleotides are TGCGCCAGCAGCTTGTCCCTCGGCGGGGAGCTGTTTTTT. Translated: CASSLSLGGELFF.

CDR3 amino acids: CASSRRTSGGVDTQYF. The CDR3 nucleotides are TGTGCCAGCAGCCGGAGGACTAGCGGGGGAGTAGATACGCAGTATTTT. The chain combines TRBV4-2 with TRBJ2-3; TRBD2 matches 13 bases. Germline values: CDR1 LGHNA, CDR2 YNFKEQ. After removal of 4 bases from V and 5 bases from J, the junction contained 6 bases not matched to a gene. CDR3 length: 16 residues.

The chain combines TRBV6-6 with TRBJ2-5; possibly TRBD2 for D (7 bases). Germline values: CDR1 MNHNY, CDR2 SVGAGI (reference sequence). The CDR3 consists of 13 residues. V gave up 7 bases and J gave up 5 bases, with 14 bases separating them. CDR3: CASTSRGGETQYF. CDR3 nucleotides: TGTGCCAGCACCTCCAGGGGAGGGGAGACCCAGTACTTC.

The chain has TRBV10-2 and TRBJ2-5, with D perhaps being TRBD1 or TRBD2 (5 bases each). The germline V gene encodes CDR1 WSHSY and CDR2 SAAADI. This CDR3 is built from 11 residues. Trimming shortened V by 8 bases and J by 5 bases, and 9 bases separated the two germline ends. This CDR3 is CASLGVETQYF. In nucleotides, the CDR3 is TGCGCCAGCTTGGGGGTCGAGACCCAGTACTTC.

The gene calls are TRBV19 and TRBJ2-3, with 7 bases identical to TRBD2. J lost 10 bases, V lost 3 bases, and 4 bases had no gene match. The germline V gene has CDR1 LNHDA and CDR2 SQIVND (reference sequence). This CDR3 contains 12 residues. The CDR3 loop is CASSIPGLPQYF. Here the CDR3 DNA reads TGTGCCAGTAGTATTCCGGGACTACCGCAGTATTTT.

The chain joins TRBV5-1 to TRBJ1-4; tentative D call: TRBD1 (5 bases). Germline values: CDR1 SGHRS, CDR2 YFSETQ. CDR3 length equals 16 residues. Trimming removed 0 bases from V and 0 bases from J, with 9 bases in between. This chain's CDR3 is CASSLAVGATNEKLFF. The CDR3 DNA is TGCGCCAGCAGCTTGGCCGTGGGGGCAACTAATGAAAAACTGTTTTTT.

Only one count was recorded for this clone. The chain carries TRBV7-9 and TRBJ2-1; the match to TRBD2 covers 7 bases. V shed 0 bases, J shed 3 bases, and the junction held 5 bases outside the gene matches. Germline CDR1 is SEHNR and CDR2 is FQNEAQ (reference sequence). The CDR3 loop spans 16 amino acids. CDR3 region: CASSLARGTIYNEQFF. The CDR3 DNA follows: TGTGCCAGCAGCTTAGCGCGGGGGACCATCTACAATGAGCAGTTCTTC.

This clone has only one observation. The chain combines TRBV4-3 with TRBJ2-1, with 13 bases identical to TRBD2. V lost 2 bases to trimming and J lost 0 bases; unmatched junction nucleotides: 7. The CDR3 loop spans 19 amino acids. Germline-derived CDR1 and CDR2 are LGHNA and YSLEER. This CDR3 is CASSQYFGTSGNSYNEQFF. The CDR3 nucleotides read TGCGCCAGCAGCCAATACTTCGGGACTAGCGGGAACTCCTACAATGAGCAGTTCTTC.

This clone was detected only a few times. The rearrangement joins TRBV7-6 to TRBJ1-4; possibly TRBD1 for D (5 bases). The CDR3 covers 14 residues. The germline gives CDR1 SGHVS, CDR2 FNYEAQ. V shed 2 bases and J shed 8 bases, with 12 bases lying between them. Written as DNA, the CDR3 is TGTGCCAGCAGCTTATACGGGGCGGGAGAAAAACTGTTTTTT. Its translation is CASSLYGAGEKLFF.

V usage is TRBV21-1 and J usage is TRBJ1-1; TRBD1, as called in the table, went unchecked against the DNA. TRBV21-1 corresponds to a pseudogene. The CDR3 covers 17 residues. The CDR3 reads CASPHRERDRMNTEAFF. CDR3 sequence (DNA): TGTGCCAGCCCACACAGGGAGAGGGACCGCATGAACACTGAAGCTTTCTTT.

This sequence joins TRBV28 and TRBJ2-5; D is possibly TRBD1 (6 bases). Germline V CDR1 and CDR2: MDHEN, SYDVKM. The CDR3 consists of 14 residues. The V and J ends lost 2 bases and 0 bases respectively, with 7 bases between them. CDR3: CASSLRGYQETQYF. Here the CDR3 DNA reads TGTGCCAGCAGTTTAAGGGGGTACCAAGAGACCCAGTACTTC.

Only a few counts were recorded for this clone. The V gene is TRBV10-3, the J gene TRBJ1-2, with D possibly TRBD1 on 6 matching bases. Germline-derived CDR1 and CDR2 are ENHRY and SYGVKD. The V end was cut by 10 bases, the J end by 4 bases, with 13 bases between. The CDR3 consists of 12 residues. CDR3 nucleotide sequence: TGTGCCACCAGGACAGCTTCCTATGGCTACACCTTC. Protein product: CATRTASYGYTF.

This chain joins TRBV6-1 and TRBJ2-7; tentatively, D is TRBD1 (6 bases). Germline CDR1 MNHNS, CDR2 SASEGT. Trimming stripped 3 bases from V and 2 bases from J, with 14 bases between. The CDR3 is made up of 15 amino acids. The CDR3 bases are TGTGCCAGCAGTGATACAGGGACATCGGCCTACGAGCAGTACTTC. Translated, it gives CASSDTGTSAYEQYF.

The V call is TRBV5-4, the J call TRBJ1-1; 7 bases are shared with TRBD1. J was trimmed by 4 bases and V by 4 bases; bases with no gene match: 10. The CDR3 covers 15 residues. The V gene's germline CDR1 is SGHNT and CDR2 YYREEE (reference sequence). In DNA form, the CDR3 reads TGTGCCAGCAGCCAGGGGGGGCGACGGGGCACTGAAGCTTTCTTT. It translates to CASSQGGRRGTEAFF.

This clone appeared a single time. This sequence joins TRBV5-1 and TRBJ1-2; a possible D gene is TRBD1 (6 bases). Germline CDR1 reads SGHRS; CDR2 reads YFSETQ. The ends were cut back, 2 bases at V and 4 bases at J, with 12 bases in the middle. The CDR3 is made up of 14 amino acids. The CDR3 region is CASSLGDITYGYTF. The CDR3 coding sequence is TGCGCCAGCAGCTTAGGGGACATCACCTATGGCTACACCTTC.

The rearrangement joins TRBV6-1 to TRBJ2-3; TRBD1 aligns across 11 bases. The germline gives CDR1 MNHNS, CDR2 SASEGT. The CDR3 covers 16 residues. V trimming: 4 bases; J trimming: 2 bases; junction bases outside the gene matches: 5. DNA for the CDR3: TGTGCCAGCAGTGTAGGGACAGGGGGAAACACAGATACGCAGTATTTT. As protein: CASSVGTGGNTDTQYF.

The chain employs TRBV10-3 and TRBJ2-7; TRBD1 matches at 11 bases. J lost 5 bases, V lost 5 bases, and 17 bases had no gene match. CDR3 length equals 18 residues. The germline CDR1 and CDR2 sequences are ENHRY and SYGVKD. The chain's CDR3 is CAISLTTGTGGSRDEQYF. CDR3 sequence (DNA): TGTGCCATCAGTTTAACCACCGGGACAGGGGGTTCGAGGGACGAGCAGTACTTC.

The gene calls are TRBV18 and TRBJ1-5; possible D gene TRBD1, 6 bases. V lost 3 bases and J lost 0, with 18 bases in between. CDR3 size: 18 residues. Germline V gives CDR1 KGHSH, CDR2 LQKENI. The CDR3 region has the DNA TGTGCCAGCTCACCTCGGGCGCAGGACAGCCTTAGCAATCAGCCCCAGCATTTT. Residues: CASSPRAQDSLSNQPQHF. Combining the CDR3 with reference TRBV18 and TRBJ1-5 gives the whole variable domain NAGVMQNPRHLVRRRGQEARLRCSPMKGHSHVYWYRQLPEEGLKFMVYLQKENIIDESGMPKERFSAEFPKEGPSILRIQQVVRGDSAAYFCASSPRAQDSLSNQPQHFGDGTRLSIL.

The CDR3 loop reads CASSQPDRGPYNEQFF. DNA for the CDR3: TGTGCCAGTAGTCAGCCGGACAGGGGACCCTACAATGAGCAGTTCTTC. V is TRBV19 and J is TRBJ2-1; TRBD1 matches at 9 bases. The CDR3 contains 16 residues. V lost 5 bases, J lost 2 bases, and 7 bases stayed unmatched. Germline values: CDR1 LNHDA, CDR2 SQIVND (reference sequence).

The chain joins TRBV5-1 to TRBJ2-1, with 10 nucleotides matching TRBD2. From germline, CDR1 is SGHRS and CDR2 YFSETQ. The CDR3 runs 15 residues. V lost 7 bases and J lost 3; bases outside the gene matches: 7. The CDR3 region has the DNA TGCGCCAGCGCCAGAAGCGGGGGGGACTACAATGAGCAGTTCTTC. It specifies CASARSGGDYNEQFF.